What follows are 18 T cell receptor beta chains derived from one specimen sequenced in a study of CD8 T cells in ankylosing spondylitis (dated by TCRdb to 2015 to 2018). Library prep was done by 5' RACE. Instrument on record: Illumina HiSeq 2500. Starting from the raw public reads, TCRdb applied fastp trimming at Q25, assembled clones with MiXCR and retained in-frame beta chains. Rows matching on CDR3 protein sequence are summarized as one entry with the most common DNA and genes. Counted in this sample were 150,000 to 200,000 distinct CDR3 sequences; over 10% of them appeared once. The ten largest clones represent more than 9.5% of the sample. Sequencing input: blood, either unsorted or a sorted T cell fraction (not recorded which). These receptors were taken from a female donor with ankylosing spondylitis or in good health (not recorded which).

The chain uses TRBV24-1 and TRBJ2-5, with TRBD2 matching over 9 bases. This CDR3 comprises 16 residues. CDR1 is KGHDR, CDR2 SFDVKD, per germline. V shed 2 bases and J 4 bases; nucleotides not matched to a gene: 7. The CDR3 region is CATSDSAAGGIETQYF. The CDR3 DNA is TGTGCCACCAGTGATTCTGCAGCGGGAGGAATAGAGACCCAGTACTTC.

This clonotype appeared a few times. V usage is TRBV7-8 and J usage is TRBJ2-7, with 8 nucleotides matching TRBD2. CDR3 length equals 12 residues. The germline gives CDR1 SGHVS, CDR2 FQNEAQ. V dropped 3 bases and J dropped 7; count of bases not matched to a gene: 2. The CDR3 here is CASSFGGEEQYF. CDR3 sequence (DNA): TGTGCCAGCAGCTTCGGGGGGGAGGAGCAGTACTTC.

V usage is TRBV12-3 or TRBV12-4 and J usage is TRBJ2-6; TRBD2 agrees at 10 bases. CDR3 length equals 19 residues. Unmatched junction bases numbered 16, after V lost 11 bases and J lost 0 bases. CDR3 residues: CAFSIRTSGVNSGANVLTF. CDR3 DNA sequence: TGTGCCTTCAGTATTCGGACTAGCGGAGTCAACTCTGGGGCCAACGTCCTGACTTTC.

There are many counts of this clonotype. V is TRBV29-1 and J is TRBJ1-1; D uncertain. The CDR3 is made up of 14 amino acids. Trimming cost V 4 bases and J 0 bases, with 12 bases left between them. Germline values: CDR1 SQVTM, CDR2 ANQGSEA. CDR3 sequence reads: CSVVLTALNTEAFF. In DNA, the CDR3 is TGCAGCGTTGTTCTCACAGCCTTGAACACTGAAGCTTTCTTT.

This clonotype came up many times. V gene TRBV6-5 combines with J gene TRBJ2-3; unclear D gene. Looked up from germline, CDR1 is MNHEY and CDR2 is SVGAGI. The CDR3 length is 13 residues. Deletions cut 4 bases from V and 3 bases from J, with 8 bases between. The CDR3 DNA is TGTGCCAGCAGTTCGACCGAGACAGATACGCAGTATTTT. Its translation is CASSSTETDTQYF.

As concerns this clonotype: This could be a read error, since a much larger clone is one nucleotide away. The chain is built from TRBV7-8 and TRBJ2-7; D is undetermined. This CDR3 spans 15 amino acids. Germline V CDR1 and CDR2: SGHVS, FQNEAQ. CDR3 residues: CASSLEVGFSYGQYF. Written as DNA, the CDR3 is TGTGCCAGCAGCTTAGAAGTGGGCTTTTCCTACGGGCAGTACTTC.

This clonotype has a handful of counts. This rearrangement joins TRBV5-1 to TRBJ2-1; a possible D gene is TRBD2 (6 bases). The CDR3 consists of 14 residues. V lost 3 bases to trimming and J lost 9 bases, with 16 bases between them. In germline, CDR1 is SGHRS, CDR2 YFSETQ. Written as DNA, the CDR3 is TGCGCCAGCAGCTCCGGGACTGGGGCCCTTGAGCAGTTCTTC. This gives the protein CASSSGTGALEQFF.

This clonotype showed up many times. This rearrangement joins TRBV20-1 to TRBJ2-1, with no clear D. Germline loops: CDR1 DFQATT, CDR2 SNEGSKA (reference sequence). The CDR3 contains 15 residues. The V and J ends lost 0 bases and 5 bases respectively, with 14 bases between them. The CDR3 sequence: CSAREGNLLNNEQFF. CDR3 nucleotide sequence: TGCAGTGCTAGAGAAGGTAACCTACTGAACAATGAGCAGTTCTTC.

Regarding this clonotype: Mismatch with germline at one junction end may stem from a read error. The V call is TRBV12-3 or TRBV12-4, the J call TRBJ1-3, with no clear D. The CDR3 contains 13 residues. The CDR3 spells CASRQISGNTTYF. CDR3 in DNA: TGTGCCAGCAGACAGATCTCTGGAAACACCACATATTTT.

This clonotype appeared a few times. The V and J genes are TRBV5-1 and TRBJ2-2; no definite D call. This CDR3 region has 14 residues. The V gene's germline CDR1 is SGHRS and CDR2 YFSETQ. V gave up 0 bases and J gave up 5 bases, with 8 bases separating them. CDR3: CASSLVGRTGELFF. CDR3 sequence (DNA): TGCGCCAGCAGCTTGGTAGGCAGAACCGGGGAGCTGTTTTTT.

This clonotype came up many times. The V and J genes are TRBV7-3 and TRBJ2-3; no firm D call. Trimming cost V 0 bases and J 1 base, with 2 bases left between them. The CDR3 runs 13 residues. The germline V gene has CDR1 SGHTA and CDR2 FQGTGA. The DNA for the CDR3 is TGTGCCAGCAGCTTAACCGGCACAGATACGCAGTATTTT. It yields the protein CASSLTGTDTQYF.

This clonotype was picked up many times. This chain uses TRBV7-9 with TRBJ1-1, with TRBD1 matching over 10 bases. CDR3 length: 14 amino acids. The V and J ends lost 3 bases and 4 bases, in that order; junction bases with no gene match: 2. Germline V gene lookup returns CDR1 SEHNR and CDR2 FQNEAQ (reference sequence). The CDR3 loop is CASSFGDRGTEAFF. The DNA for the CDR3 is TGTGCCAGCAGCTTTGGGGACAGGGGCACTGAAGCTTTCTTT.

This clonotype was detected only a few times. This rearrangement joins TRBV15 to TRBJ2-7, with D possibly being TRBD2 (6 bases). V lost 3 bases and J 3 bases, leaving 9 bases between the germline ends. The CDR3 has 13 amino acids. The V gene's germline CDR1 is LNHNV and CDR2 YYDKDF (reference sequence). CDR3 bases: TGTGCCACCAGCAGGCGACTAGACTACGAGCAGTACTTC. Translated: CATSRRLDYEQYF.

The table lists this clonotype with many counts. The chain recombines TRBV20-1 with TRBJ2-1; TRBD2 aligns across 10 bases. This CDR3 contains 15 residues. Germline values: CDR1 DFQATT, CDR2 SNEGSKA (reference sequence). The junction had 4 bases not matched to a gene; V was cut back by 3 bases and J by 2 bases. The CDR3 here is CSARVLAGTYNEQFF. In nucleotides, the CDR3 is TGCAGTGCTAGGGTACTAGCGGGGACCTACAATGAGCAGTTCTTC.

In this sample, this clonotype turned up many times. This chain uses TRBV29-1 with TRBJ2-7; D remains unclear. Trimming stripped 4 bases from V and 4 bases from J, with 8 bases between. This CDR3 spans 11 amino acids. CDR1 is SQVTM and CDR2 is ANQGSEA in the germline V gene. DNA for the CDR3: TGCAGCGTTGCTAGGGCGTACGAGCAGTACTTC. This sequence encodes CSVARAYEQYF.

This clonotype was observed many times. V is TRBV6-5 and J is TRBJ2-7; 7 nucleotides line up with TRBD1. In germline, CDR1 is MNHEY, CDR2 SVGAGI. The CDR3 has 14 amino acids. V gave up 3 bases and J gave up 4 bases; unmatched junction bases: 6. CDR3 DNA: TGTGCCAGCAGTTATCAGGACAGGAAATACGAGCAGTACTTC. It is translated as CASSYQDRKYEQYF.

This clonotype came up many times. V and J are TRBV11-3 and TRBJ2-3; D possibly corresponds to TRBD2 (6 bases). The CDR3 consists of 14 residues. Trimming stripped 5 bases from V and 6 bases from J, with 15 bases between. CDR1 and CDR2 (germline): SGHNT, YENEEA. The CDR3 here is CASSNSGAKDTQYF. CDR3 in DNA: TGTGCCAGCAGCAATAGCGGAGCTAAGGATACGCAGTATTTT.

This clonotype was seen at least ten times. The V and J genes are TRBV12-3 or TRBV12-4 and TRBJ2-3, with D possibly matching TRBD1 (5 bases). The CDR3 runs to 13 residues. V lost 2 bases and J 12 bases, leaving 15 bases between the germline ends. The CDR3 DNA reads TGTGCCAGCAGTTTATCAGACAGCCCGATACAGTATTTT. It encodes CASSLSDSPIQYF.